These 27 T cell receptor beta chains originate from one sample sequenced in a study of radiotherapy plus CTLA-4 blockade in lung cancer. Sequenced by immunoSEQ multiplex PCR; TCRdb stores in-frame clones only, minus some. Among more than 60,000 clones listed, roughly 76% were seen once. This sample comprised peripheral blood, obtained from a patient treated with radiotherapy plus ipilimumab. The receptors shown here come from a human donor with non-small cell lung cancer who had a complete response to radiotherapy plus ipilimumab.

This clone was counted only a few times. The chain links TRBV28 to TRBJ1-4, with TRBD1 as a possible D gene (5 bases). CDR1 and CDR2 (germline): MDHEN, SYDVKM. The CDR3 has 13 residues. The germline V and J ends were trimmed by 8 bases and 3 bases, with 10 bases remaining between them. The CDR3 reads CASGGVANEKLFF. CDR3 DNA: TGTGCCAGCGGGGGGGTGGCTAATGAAAAACTGTTTTTT.

The J gene is TRBJ1-5, the V gene TRBV6-6, with D tentatively TRBD1 (5 bases). With 4 bases removed from V and 2 bases from J, the gap between germline ends came to 9 bases. The CDR3 is 14 amino acids. The V gene's germline CDR1 is MNHNY and CDR2 SVGAGI (reference sequence). The CDR3 bases are TGTGCCAGCAGTTTGACGACAGGCAATCAGCCCCAGCATTTT. Translation gives CASSLTTGNQPQHF.

This rearrangement joins TRBV25-1 to TRBJ1-1; a weak D match, TRBD1 (6 bases). Trimming pared 3 bases from V and 4 bases from J, leaving 6 bases between. Germline V CDR1 and CDR2: MGHDK, SYGVNS. The CDR3 runs 12 residues. CDR3 in amino acids: CASSDRGTEAFF. For the CDR3, the DNA is TGTGCCAGCAGTGACAGGGGCACTGAAGCTTTCTTT.

This clone was seen only a few times. V and J are TRBV11-2 and TRBJ2-7, with 7 positions matching TRBD2. This CDR3 spans 15 amino acids. Looked up from germline, CDR1 is SGHAT and CDR2 is FQNNGV. The junction had 7 bases not matched to a gene; V was cut back by 0 bases and J by 5 bases. This CDR3 reads CASSLDLGGRDEQYF. CDR3 DNA: TGTGCCAGCAGCTTAGATCTGGGCGGGAGAGACGAGCAGTACTTC.

The chain combines TRBV18 with TRBJ2-6; D ambiguous. This CDR3 is 16 amino acids long. With 3 bases removed from V and 0 bases from J, the gap between germline ends came to 9 bases. Germline V gene lookup returns CDR1 KGHSH and CDR2 LQKENI. The CDR3 bases are TGTGCCAGCTCACCCAGGTTAGACTCTGGGGCCAACGTCCTGACTTTC. It specifies CASSPRLDSGANVLTF. Variable domain in full (rest from reference TRBV18 and TRBJ2-6): NAGVMQNPRHLVRRRGQEARLRCSPMKGHSHVYWYRQLPEEGLKFMVYLQKENIIDESGMPKERFSAEFPKEGPSILRIQQVVRGDSAAYFCASSPRLDSGANVLTFGAGSRLTVL.

V and J are TRBV5-1 and TRBJ2-3, with 9 bases aligning to TRBD2. This CDR3 has 15 amino acids. The junction had 3 bases not matched to a gene; V was cut back by 1 base and J by 3 bases. Germline loops: CDR1 SGHRS, CDR2 YFSETQ. The CDR3 DNA is TGCGCCAGCAGCTTGCCGGCGGGGGGGACAGATACGCAGTATTTT. It codes for CASSLPAGGTDTQYF.

The chain couples TRBV5-6 to TRBJ2-7, with 9 bases that match TRBD1. The V and J ends lost 0 bases and 12 bases, in that order; junction bases with no gene match: 4. This CDR3 comprises 12 residues. CDR1 and CDR2 from the germline V gene are SGHDT and YYEEEE. This CDR3 is CASSLGTGVWYF. CDR3 DNA: TGTGCCAGCAGCTTGGGGACAGGGGTTTGGTACTTC.

CDR3 region: CASSQEGLGQGATRPQHF. Here the CDR3 DNA reads TGCGCCAGCAGCCAAGAGGGCTTGGGACAGGGGGCGACTAGGCCCCAGCATTTT. The rearrangement uses TRBV4-1 and TRBJ1-5; 12 bases match TRBD1. Trimming at V came to 0 bases and at J to 9 bases, leaving 12 bases not matched to a gene. The germline gives CDR1 MGHRA, CDR2 YSYEKL. This CDR3 is built from 18 residues.

This rearrangement joins TRBV7-8 to TRBJ2-5, with 15 positions matching TRBD2. The germline V gene has CDR1 SGHVS and CDR2 FQNEAQ. J gave up 5 bases and V 3 bases, and 7 bases lay outside the gene matches. This CDR3 has 17 amino acids. CDR3 nucleotides: TGTGCCAGCAGCTTCCGGACTAGCGGGGGGGCTGTGGAGACCCAGTACTTC. Its translation: CASSFRTSGGAVETQYF.

This clone occurred once. The V and J genes are TRBV28 and TRBJ2-5; 8 bases agree with TRBD1. V lost 3 bases and J lost 2; bases outside the gene matches: 8. The CDR3 consists of 16 residues. Germline V gives CDR1 MDHEN, CDR2 SYDVKM. The CDR3 protein is CASSFLRTGRQETQYF. CDR3 nucleotide sequence: TGTGCCAGCAGTTTCTTGCGGACAGGGAGGCAAGAGACCCAGTACTTC.

The chain couples TRBV5-1 to TRBJ1-6; D unclear. V was clipped by 0 bases and J by 7 bases, with 5 bases between them. Germline V CDR1 and CDR2: SGHRS, YFSETQ. The CDR3 totals 13 residues. The CDR3: CASSLGPNSPLHF. Written as DNA, the CDR3 is TGCGCCAGCAGCTTGGGTCCGAATTCACCCCTCCACTTT. Using reference TRBV5-1 and TRBJ1-6 for the parts outside the CDR3, the full variable domain is KAGVTQTPRYLIKTRGQQVTLSCSPISGHRSVSWYQQTPGQGLQFLFEYFSETQRNKGNFPGRFSGRQFSNSRSEMNVSTLELGDSALYLCASSLGPNSPLHFGNGTRLTVT.

The V gene is TRBV19, the J gene TRBJ1-4, with 10 bases matching TRBD1. V lost 7 bases to trimming and J lost 8 bases; unmatched junction nucleotides: 16. CDR1 is LNHDA, CDR2 SQIVND, per germline (reference sequence). CDR3 length equals 17 residues. CDR3 coding DNA: TGTGCCAGTACCCCGTTGGGGCCGGGACAGGGGACGGAAAAACTGTTTTTT. This gives the protein CASTPLGPGQGTEKLFF.

V is TRBV5-4 and J is TRBJ1-2; D is possibly TRBD1 (5 bases). The V end lost 4 bases, the J end lost 5 bases, and 15 bases lay between the germline ends. Germline CDR1 reads SGHNT; CDR2 reads YYREEE (reference sequence). The CDR3 has 14 amino acids. CDR3 residues: CASSGWGDPYGYTF. CDR3 sequence (DNA): TGTGCCAGCAGCGGCTGGGGGGACCCTTATGGCTACACCTTC.

V usage is TRBV29-1 and J usage is TRBJ2-7; D unclear. Trimming left V 6 bases short and J 0 bases short, with 9 bases between. The CDR3 totals 12 residues. In germline, CDR1 is SQVTM, CDR2 ANQGSEA. The CDR3 loop reads CSVETVSYEQYF. As DNA, the CDR3 is TGCAGCGTCGAGACTGTCTCCTACGAGCAGTACTTC.

There are a few counts of this clone. The genes are TRBV5-5 and TRBJ1-5, with TRBD1 as a possible D gene (5 bases). Germline loops: CDR1 SGHKS, CDR2 YYEKEE (reference sequence). Deletions cut 2 bases from V and 2 bases from J, with 11 bases between. This CDR3 comprises 15 residues. CDR3 sequence: CASSFGGGGNQPQHF. The CDR3 DNA is TGTGCCAGCAGCTTCGGGGGTGGTGGCAATCAGCCCCAGCATTTT. The full variable domain, rest sourced from reference TRBV5-5 and TRBJ1-5, is DAGVTQSPTHLIKTRGQQVTLRCSPISGHKSVSWYQQVLGQGPQFIFQYYEKEERGRGNFPDRFSARQFPNYSSELNVNALLLGDSALYLCASSFGGGGNQPQHFGDGTRLSIL.

This rearrangement joins TRBV2 to TRBJ1-5; D remains ambiguous. Trimming took 6 bases from V and 4 from J, leaving 10 bases between them. This CDR3 spans 13 amino acids. Germline CDR1 reads SNHLY; CDR2 reads FYNNEI. CDR3 DNA: TGTGCCAGCAGCCCTATTATTAATCAGCCCCAGCATTTT. It specifies CASSPIINQPQHF.

V is TRBV5-1 and J is TRBJ1-2; 8 bases agree with TRBD1. The length of the CDR3 is 14 residues. The V segment lost 4 bases and the J segment 4 bases; nucleotides outside the gene matches: 6. CDR1 SGHRS and CDR2 YFSETQ come from the germline V gene. The CDR3 protein is CASSEVGQGYGYTF. The DNA of the CDR3 is TGCGCCAGCAGCGAGGTTGGACAGGGCTATGGCTACACCTTC.

This clone has a single count. V gene TRBV7-9 combines with J gene TRBJ1-1, with D possibly being TRBD1 (6 bases). CDR3 size: 15 residues. Germline values: CDR1 SEHNR, CDR2 FQNEAQ (reference sequence). The ends were cut back, 5 bases at V and 7 bases at J, with 20 bases in the middle. CDR3 loop: CASSPETYRAGEAFF. In DNA form, the CDR3 reads TGTGCCAGCAGCCCTGAAACCTACAGGGCCGGTGAAGCTTTCTTT.

The chain joins TRBV5-5 to TRBJ1-3; 7 bases match TRBD1. This CDR3 comprises 14 residues. Per germline, CDR1 SGHKS and CDR2 YYEKEE (reference sequence). V shed 5 bases and J 4 bases; nucleotides not matched to a gene: 6. In DNA form, the CDR3 reads TGTGCCAGCAGGAGCCGGGACAGCGGAAACACCATATATTTT. This gives the protein CASRSRDSGNTIYF. The full variable domain, its missing parts supplied by reference TRBV5-5 and TRBJ1-3, is DAGVTQSPTHLIKTRGQQVTLRCSPISGHKSVSWYQQVLGQGPQFIFQYYEKEERGRGNFPDRFSARQFPNYSSELNVNALLLGDSALYLCASRSRDSGNTIYFGEGSWLTVV.

This chain uses TRBV13 with TRBJ2-5; D unclear. The J call is doubtful: the DNA matches TRBJ2-7 better. Germline V CDR1 and CDR2: PRHDT, FYEKMQ (reference sequence). The CDR3 totals 13 residues. The DNA of the CDR3 is TGTGCCAGCAGCTTACTCACGTCCTACGAGCAGTACTTC. The encoded protein is CASSLLTSYEQYF.

This chain links TRBV30 with TRBJ2-7, with TRBD2 matching over 11 bases. This CDR3 has 15 amino acids. Germline V CDR1 and CDR2: GTSNPN, SVGIG (reference sequence). J lost 1 base, V lost 8 bases, and 10 bases had no gene match. The CDR3 DNA is TGTGCCATACTAGCGGGAGTCACCGGGTCCTACGAGCAGTACTTC. Its protein product is CAILAGVTGSYEQYF. Together with reference TRBV30 and TRBJ2-7, the CDR3 gives the full variable domain: SQTIHQWPATLVQPVGSPLSLECTVEGTSNPNLYWYRQAAGRGLQLLFYSVGIGQISSEVPQNLSASRPQDRQFILSSKKLLLSDSGFYLCAILAGVTGSYEQYFGPGTRLTVT.

This chain uses TRBV5-1 with TRBJ2-7; 7 positions agree with TRBD2. The germline V gene encodes CDR1 SGHRS and CDR2 YFSETQ. This CDR3 is built from 14 residues. V dropped 4 bases and J dropped 7; count of bases not matched to a gene: 11. The DNA for the CDR3 is TGCGCCAGCAGCCTGGTGGGGAGGGCGGAGGAGCAGTACTTC. Translated: CASSLVGRAEEQYF.

The chain joins TRBV28 to TRBJ2-1, with 11 bases fitting TRBD2. CDR1 is MDHEN and CDR2 is SYDVKM in the germline V gene. Trimming at V came to 7 bases and at J to 9 bases, leaving 8 bases not matched to a gene. This CDR3 is 14 amino acids long. The CDR3 coding sequence is TGTGCCAGCAACCAACTAGCGGGAGTGGGTGAGCAGTTCTTC. Translating gives CASNQLAGVGEQFF.

This clone was detected only once. The chain carries TRBV19 and TRBJ2-2; maybe TRBD1 (5 bases). V was trimmed by 6 bases and J by 2 bases, leaving 7 bases between them. This CDR3 comprises 13 residues. Germline loops: CDR1 LNHDA, CDR2 SQIVND (reference sequence). In DNA form, the CDR3 reads TGTGCCAGTAGCGACAGTAACACCGGGGAGCTGTTTTTT. This sequence encodes CASSDSNTGELFF.

This chain joins TRBV6-6 and TRBJ2-7, with 10 bases aligning to TRBD2. Germline CDR1 reads MNHNY; CDR2 reads SVGAGI (reference sequence). This CDR3 region has 13 residues. Germline trimming cut 8 bases from V and 2 bases from J; bases unmatched to any gene: 3. The DNA of the CDR3 is TGTGCCAGCGCCGGACTAGCGGCCTACGAGCAGTACTTC. Amino acid sequence: CASAGLAAYEQYF.

The chain has TRBV28 and TRBJ2-7; D remains unclear. Trimming took 10 bases from V and 0 from J, leaving 22 bases between them. The CDR3 totals 16 residues. Germline CDR1 is MDHEN and CDR2 is SYDVKM. CDR3 amino acids: CATRPLRLLSSYEQYF. The CDR3 DNA reads as TGTGCCACCCGCCCGCTGAGGCTACTTAGCTCCTACGAGCAGTACTTC.

The chain links TRBV30 to TRBJ2-5; TRBD2 matches at 9 bases. Germline V gene lookup returns CDR1 GTSNPN and CDR2 SVGIG (reference sequence). The CDR3 sequence is 14 residues long. Germline trimming cut 5 bases from V and 4 bases from J; bases unmatched to any gene: 8. The CDR3 is CAWLTAGGRETQYF. DNA for the CDR3: TGTGCCTGGCTTACCGCGGGAGGGAGAGAGACCCAGTACTTC.